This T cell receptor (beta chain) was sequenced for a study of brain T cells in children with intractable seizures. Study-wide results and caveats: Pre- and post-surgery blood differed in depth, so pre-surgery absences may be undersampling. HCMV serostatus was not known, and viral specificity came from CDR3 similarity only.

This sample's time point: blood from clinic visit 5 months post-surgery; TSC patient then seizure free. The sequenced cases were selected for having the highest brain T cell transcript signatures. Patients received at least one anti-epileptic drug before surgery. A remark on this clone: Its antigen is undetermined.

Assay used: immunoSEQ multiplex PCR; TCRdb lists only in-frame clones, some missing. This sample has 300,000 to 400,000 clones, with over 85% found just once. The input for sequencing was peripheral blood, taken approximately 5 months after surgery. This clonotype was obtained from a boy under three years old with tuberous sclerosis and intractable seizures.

The DNA for the CDR3 is TGTGCCAGCAGCCTGACGCCACAGGGCTCTTCCTACGAGCAGTACTTC. Translating it yields CASSLTPQGSSYEQYF. This chain uses TRBV5-5 with TRBJ2-7; the D gene is possibly TRBD1 (6 bases). Trimming took off 4 bases at V and 1 base at J, with 18 bases between the two ends. Germline CDR1 reads SGHKS; CDR2 reads YYEKEE (reference sequence). There are 16 residues in the CDR3.